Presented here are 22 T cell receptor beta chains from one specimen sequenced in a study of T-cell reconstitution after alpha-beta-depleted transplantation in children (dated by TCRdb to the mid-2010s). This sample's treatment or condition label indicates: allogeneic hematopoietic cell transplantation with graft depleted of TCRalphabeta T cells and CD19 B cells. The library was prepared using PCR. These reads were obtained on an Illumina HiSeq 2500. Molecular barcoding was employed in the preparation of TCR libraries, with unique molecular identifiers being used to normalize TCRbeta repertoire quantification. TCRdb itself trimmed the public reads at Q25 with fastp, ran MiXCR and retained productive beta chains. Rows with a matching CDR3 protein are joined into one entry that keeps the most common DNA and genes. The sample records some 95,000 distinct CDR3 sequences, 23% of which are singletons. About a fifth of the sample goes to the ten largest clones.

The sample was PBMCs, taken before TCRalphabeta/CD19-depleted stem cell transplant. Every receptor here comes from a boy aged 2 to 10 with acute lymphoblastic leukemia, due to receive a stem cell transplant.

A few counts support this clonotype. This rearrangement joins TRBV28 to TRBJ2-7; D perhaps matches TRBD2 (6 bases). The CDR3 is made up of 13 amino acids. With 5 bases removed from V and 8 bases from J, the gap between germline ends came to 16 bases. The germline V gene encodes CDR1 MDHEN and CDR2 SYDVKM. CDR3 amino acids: CASSGDFLGKQYF. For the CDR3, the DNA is TGTGCCAGCAGTGGGGACTTCCTCGGGAAGCAGTACTTC.

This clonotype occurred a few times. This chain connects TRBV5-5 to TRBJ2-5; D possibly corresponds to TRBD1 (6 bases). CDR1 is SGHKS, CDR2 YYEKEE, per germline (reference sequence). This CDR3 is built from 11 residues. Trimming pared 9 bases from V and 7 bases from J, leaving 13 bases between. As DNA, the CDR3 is TGTGCCAAGACAGGTATAGGGACCCAGTACTTC. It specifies CAKTGIGTQYF.

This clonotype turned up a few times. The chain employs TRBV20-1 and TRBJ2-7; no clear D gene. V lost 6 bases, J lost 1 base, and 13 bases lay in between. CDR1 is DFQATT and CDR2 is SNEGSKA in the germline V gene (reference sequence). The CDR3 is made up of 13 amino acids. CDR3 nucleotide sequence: TGCAGTGCGCAGCTAGATGGTTCCTACGAGCAGTACTTC. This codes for CSAQLDGSYEQYF.

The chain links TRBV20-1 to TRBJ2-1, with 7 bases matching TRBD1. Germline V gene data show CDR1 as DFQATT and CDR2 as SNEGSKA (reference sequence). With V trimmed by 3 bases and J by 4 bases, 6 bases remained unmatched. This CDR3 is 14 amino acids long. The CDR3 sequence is CSASAPGGYNEQFF. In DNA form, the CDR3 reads TGCAGTGCTAGTGCGCCAGGGGGTTACAATGAGCAGTTCTTC.

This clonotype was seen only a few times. The CDR3 reads CAISRQGLEQYF. The CDR3 bases are TGTGCCATCAGTAGACAGGGACTCGAGCAGTACTTC. The J gene is TRBJ2-7, the V gene TRBV10-3; tentatively, D is TRBD1 (7 bases). In germline, CDR1 is ENHRY, CDR2 SYGVKD. The CDR3 is 12 residues long. V lost 5 bases to trimming and J lost 6 bases, with 11 bases between them.

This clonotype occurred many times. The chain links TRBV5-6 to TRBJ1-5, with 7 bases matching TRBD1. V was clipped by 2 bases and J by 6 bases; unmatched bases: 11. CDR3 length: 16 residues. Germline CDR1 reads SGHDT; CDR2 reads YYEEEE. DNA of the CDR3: TGTGCCAGCAGCTTCCGGAGACAGGGCTTTCCTCAGCCCCAGCATTTT. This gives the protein CASSFRRQGFPQPQHF. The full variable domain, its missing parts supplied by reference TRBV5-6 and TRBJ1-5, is DAGVTQSPTHLIKTRGQQVTLRCSPKSGHDTVSWYQQALGQGPQFIFQYYEEEERQRGNFPDRFSGHQFPNYSSELNVNALLLGDSALYLCASSFRRQGFPQPQHFGDGTRLSIL.

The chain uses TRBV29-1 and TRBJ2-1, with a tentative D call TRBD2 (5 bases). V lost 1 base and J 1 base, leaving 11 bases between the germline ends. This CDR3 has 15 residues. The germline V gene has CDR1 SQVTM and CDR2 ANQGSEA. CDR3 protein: CSVEVGVTSYNEQFF. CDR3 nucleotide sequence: TGCAGCGTTGAAGTCGGGGTAACATCCTACAATGAGCAGTTCTTC.

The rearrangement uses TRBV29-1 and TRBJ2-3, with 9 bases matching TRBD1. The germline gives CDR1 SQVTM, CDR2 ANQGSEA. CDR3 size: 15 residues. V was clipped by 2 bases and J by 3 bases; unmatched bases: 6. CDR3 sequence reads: CSVEKNRGLTDTQYF. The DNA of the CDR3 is TGCAGCGTTGAAAAAAACAGGGGGCTAACAGATACGCAGTATTTT.

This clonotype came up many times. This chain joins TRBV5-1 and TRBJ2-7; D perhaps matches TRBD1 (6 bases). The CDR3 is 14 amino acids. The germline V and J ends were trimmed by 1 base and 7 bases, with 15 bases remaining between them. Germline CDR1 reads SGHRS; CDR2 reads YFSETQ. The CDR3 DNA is TGCGCCAGCAGCTTGAATACAGGGACACAGGAGCAGTACTTC. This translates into CASSLNTGTQEQYF.

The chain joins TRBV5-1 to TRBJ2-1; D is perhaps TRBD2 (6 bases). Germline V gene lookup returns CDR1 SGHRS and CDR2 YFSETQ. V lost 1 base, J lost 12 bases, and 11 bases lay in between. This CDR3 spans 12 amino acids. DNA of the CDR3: TGCGCCAGCAGCTTGCAAGGAGGGCGGCAGTTCTTC. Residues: CASSLQGGRQFF.

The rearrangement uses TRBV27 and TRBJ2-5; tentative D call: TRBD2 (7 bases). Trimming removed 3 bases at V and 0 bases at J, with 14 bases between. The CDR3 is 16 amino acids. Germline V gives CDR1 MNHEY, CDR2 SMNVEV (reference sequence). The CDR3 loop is CASSLEGGADQETQYF. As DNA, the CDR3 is TGTGCCAGCAGTTTGGAGGGGGGGGCGGACCAAGAGACCCAGTACTTC.

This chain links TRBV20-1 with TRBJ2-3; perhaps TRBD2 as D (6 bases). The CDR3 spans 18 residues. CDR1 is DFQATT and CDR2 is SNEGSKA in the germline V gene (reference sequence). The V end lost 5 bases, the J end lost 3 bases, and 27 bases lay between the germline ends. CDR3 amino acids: CSASDPFSGGATTDTQYF. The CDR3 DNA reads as TGCAGTGCTTCCGACCCCTTTAGCGGAGGGGCCACTACAGATACGCAGTATTTT.

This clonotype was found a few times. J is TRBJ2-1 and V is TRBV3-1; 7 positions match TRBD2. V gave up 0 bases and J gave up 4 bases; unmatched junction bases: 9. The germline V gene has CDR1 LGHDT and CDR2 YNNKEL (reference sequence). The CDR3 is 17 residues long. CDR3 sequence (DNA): TGTGCCAGCAGCCAAGAGTCTAGCGGAGGGGCTTACAATGAGCAGTTCTTC. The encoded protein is CASSQESSGGAYNEQFF.

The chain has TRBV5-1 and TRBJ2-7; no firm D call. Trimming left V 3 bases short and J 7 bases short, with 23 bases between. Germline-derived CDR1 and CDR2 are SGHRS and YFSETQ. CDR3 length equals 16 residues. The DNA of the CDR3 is TGCGCCAGCAGCTCCCTACCCCACAAGCAATCGGCTGAGCAGTACTTC. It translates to CASSSLPHKQSAEQYF. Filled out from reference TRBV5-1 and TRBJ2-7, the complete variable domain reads KAGVTQTPRYLIKTRGQQVTLSCSPISGHRSVSWYQQTPGQGLQFLFEYFSETQRNKGNFPGRFSGRQFSNSRSEMNVSTLELGDSALYLCASSSLPHKQSAEQYFGPGTRLTVT.

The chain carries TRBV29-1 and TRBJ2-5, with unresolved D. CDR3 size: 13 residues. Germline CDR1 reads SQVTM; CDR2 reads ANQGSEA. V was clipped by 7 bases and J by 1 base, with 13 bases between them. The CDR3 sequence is CSGELWPQETQYF. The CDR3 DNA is TGCAGCGGGGAACTCTGGCCCCAAGAGACCCAGTACTTC.

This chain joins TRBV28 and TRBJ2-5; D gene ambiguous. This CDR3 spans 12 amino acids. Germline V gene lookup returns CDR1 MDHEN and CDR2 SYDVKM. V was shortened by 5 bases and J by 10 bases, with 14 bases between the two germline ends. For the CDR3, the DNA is TGTGCCAGCAGTCTAGACATAAGGAACCAGTACTTC. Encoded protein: CASSLDIRNQYF.

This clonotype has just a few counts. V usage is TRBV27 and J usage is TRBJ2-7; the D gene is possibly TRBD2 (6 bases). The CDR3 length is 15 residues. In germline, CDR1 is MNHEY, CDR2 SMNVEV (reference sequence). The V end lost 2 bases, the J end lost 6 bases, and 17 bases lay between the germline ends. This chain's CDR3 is CASSLLGSGAIEQYF. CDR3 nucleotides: TGTGCCAGCAGTTTACTTGGTAGCGGAGCGATCGAGCAGTACTTC.

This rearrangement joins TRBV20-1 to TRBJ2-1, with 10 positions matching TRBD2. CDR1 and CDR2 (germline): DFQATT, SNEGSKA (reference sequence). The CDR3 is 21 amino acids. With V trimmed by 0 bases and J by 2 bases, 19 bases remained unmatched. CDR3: CSARDPFPRASGRSTYNEQFF. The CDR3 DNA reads TGCAGTGCTAGAGACCCTTTTCCCCGGGCTAGCGGGAGATCGACCTACAATGAGCAGTTCTTC.

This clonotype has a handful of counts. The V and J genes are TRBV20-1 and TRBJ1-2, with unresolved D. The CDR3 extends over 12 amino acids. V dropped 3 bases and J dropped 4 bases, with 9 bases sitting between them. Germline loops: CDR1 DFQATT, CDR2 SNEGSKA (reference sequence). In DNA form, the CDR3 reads TGCAGTGCTAGTTCCAGGACCTATGGCTACACCTTC. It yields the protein CSASSRTYGYTF.

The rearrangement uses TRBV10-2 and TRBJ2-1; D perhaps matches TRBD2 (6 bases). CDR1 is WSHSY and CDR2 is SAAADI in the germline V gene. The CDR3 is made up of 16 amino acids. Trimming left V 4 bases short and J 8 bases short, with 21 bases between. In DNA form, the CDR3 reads TGCGCCAGCAGTGTAAGGAGCGGAGGGGCGCTGCATGAGCAGTTCTTC. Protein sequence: CASSVRSGGALHEQFF.

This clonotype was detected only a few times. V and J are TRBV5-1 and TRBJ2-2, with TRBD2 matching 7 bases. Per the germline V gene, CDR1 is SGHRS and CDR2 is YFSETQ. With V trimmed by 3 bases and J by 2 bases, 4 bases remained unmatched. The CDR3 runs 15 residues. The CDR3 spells CASSYGTTNTGELFF. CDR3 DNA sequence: TGCGCCAGCAGCTACGGGACTACCAACACCGGGGAGCTGTTTTTT. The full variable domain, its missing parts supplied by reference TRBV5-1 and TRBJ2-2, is KAGVTQTPRYLIKTRGQQVTLSCSPISGHRSVSWYQQTPGQGLQFLFEYFSETQRNKGNFPGRFSGRQFSNSRSEMNVSTLELGDSALYLCASSYGTTNTGELFFGEGSRLTVL.

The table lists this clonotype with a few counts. The CDR3 protein is CASSPDRSGTQYF. DNA for the CDR3: TGTGCCAGCAGCCCCGACAGGTCCGGTACCCAGTACTTC. The rearrangement joins TRBV7-2 to TRBJ2-5; D is perhaps TRBD1 (6 bases). This CDR3 has 13 amino acids. The V gene lost 5 bases and the J gene lost 8 bases, with 15 bases spanning the gap. Germline values: CDR1 SGHTA, CDR2 FQGNSA.